This T cell receptor beta chain comes out of a study of T-cell reconstitution after alpha-beta-depleted transplantation in children. Study-wide results and caveats: Surviving recipient T cells and thymic progenitors accounted for the high day-60 TCRbeta diversity observed in some patients.

In its sample, this clonotype was seen a few times. No antigen is known for it. TCRbeta library preparation incorporated unique molecular identifiers. TCRdb re-analysed the PCR reads in MiXCR, keeping a single row per CDR3 protein. The data contain approximately 110,000 distinct CDR3 sequences, about a tenth of them singletons. The sample in question was PBMCs, obtained before TCRalphabeta/CD19-depleted stem cell transplant. This clonotype was obtained from a boy between 2 and 10 years old with acute lymphoblastic leukemia, due to receive a stem cell transplant.

The DNA of the CDR3 is TGTGCCAGCAGTTTATATCAGCGTATGACGCAGTATTTT. Translated: CASSLYQRMTQYF. The chain is built from TRBV27 and TRBJ2-3; D ambiguous. Deletions cut 1 base from V and 9 bases from J, with 11 bases between. CDR3 length: 13 amino acids. The germline CDR1 and CDR2 sequences are MNHEY and SMNVEV (reference sequence).